What follows describes a single T cell receptor (beta chain). Its antigen is unidentified. With 60 Vbeta and 13 Jbeta primers, the PCR was carried out. Data came from immunoSEQ multiplex PCR; TCRdb stores just in-frame clones and leaves some out. There are about 100,000 clones in the sample; more than 60% occur only once, and under 5.5% lies in the top ten. The CDR3 extends over 17 amino acids. J lost 0 bases, V lost 5 bases, and 5 bases had no gene match. CDR1 and CDR2 (germline): SGHTA, FQGNSA. This record comes from a study of cytomegalovirus exposure and HLA in healthy donors. General study points: CMV antigen specificity was confirmed in vitro for three CMV-associated chains.

Sequences were obtained from PBMCs. The TCR sequence derives from a woman aged 18 to 35 in good health and CMV-seropositive. The chain recombines TRBV7-2 with TRBJ2-6; TRBD2 aligns across 9 bases. The CDR3 here is CASSLLAGTSGANVLTF. The CDR3 DNA is TGTGCCAGCAGCCTCCTAGCGGGGACCTCTGGGGCCAACGTCCTGACTTTC. Full variable domain (rest looked up from reference TRBV7-2 and TRBJ2-6): GAGVSQSPSNKVTEKGKDVELRCDPISGHTALYWYRQSLGQGLEFLIYFQGNSAPDKSGLPSDRFSAERTGGSVSTLTIQRTQQEDSAVYLCASSLLAGTSGANVLTFGAGSRLTVL.